These T cell receptor beta chains were read from a single sample in a study of blood T cells in healthy people across ages. TCRdb used MiXCR to reprocess the 5' RACE reads, holding one entry per CDR3 protein. There are roughly 830,000 distinct CDR3 sequences in the sample; less than 80% occur only once, and roughly 25% lies in the top ten. The material sequenced was blood. These TCRs come from a young man in good health. The CDR3 runs from the conserved cysteine through the conserved F or W. The order of the fields is clone size, J gene, D gene, V gene, CDR3 protein, CDR3 DNA. The D gene is left open where the match is weak. Not all rows give a size; the values are once, few, many and, for expanded clones, a class.

few	TRBJ2-7	TRBD1	TRBV9	CASSNGQGWDVYEQYF	TGTGCCAGCAGCAACGGACAGGGGTGGGATGTTTACGAGCAGTACTTC
-	TRBJ2-5	-	TRBV6-1	CASSERQTPHREQYF	TGTGCCAGCAGTGAACGTCAGACTCCTCATAGGGAGCAGTACTTC
-	TRBJ1-4	-	TRBV20-1	CSATQGLGNEKLFF	TGCAGTGCTACTCAGGGCCTCGGAAATGAAAAACTGTTTTTT
-	TRBJ2-5	-	TRBV29-1	CSVERGQETQYF	TGCAGCGTTGAACGGGGGCAAGAGACCCAGTACTTC
-	TRBJ2-7	-	TRBV11-1	CASRNPDRSYERYF	TGTGCCAGCAGAAACCCGGACCGGTCCTACGAGCGGTACTTC
-	TRBJ2-7	TRBD2	TRBV25-1	CASSESLAGIEEQYF	TGTGCCAGCAGTGAATCGCTAGCGGGGATTGAAGAGCAGTACTTC
-	TRBJ2-7	-	TRBV20-1	CSARDAGAPIPCEQYF	TGCAGTGCTAGAGATGCAGGGGCCCCAATCCCCTGCGAGCAGTACTTC
-	TRBJ2-3	-	TRBV4-3	CASSQGRDRGPYF	TGCGCCAGCAGCCAAGGCCGGGACCGAGGTCCGTATTTT
-	TRBJ1-5	-	TRBV4-2	CASSQDDRLGNQPQHF	TGTGCCAGCAGCCAAGATGACAGACTGGGGAATCAGCCCCAGCATTTT
-	TRBJ1-2	-	TRBV12-3/TRBV12-4	CASTNAPHYGYTF	TGTGCCAGCACCAACGCCCCTCACTATGGCTACACCTTC
-	TRBJ2-1	-	TRBV7-3	CASRQNNEQFF	TGTGCCAGCAGGCAGAACAATGAGCAGTTCTTC
few	TRBJ1-5	-	TRBV28	CASSPLGGASNQPQHF	TGTGCCAGCAGTCCCCTTGGGGGGGCCAGCAATCAGCCCCAGCATTTT
-	TRBJ1-1	-	TRBV4-3	CASSAGTSGGPNTEAFF	TGCGCCAGCAGCGCCGGGACTAGCGGGGGACCGAACACTGAAGCTTTCTTT
-	TRBJ2-5	-	TRBV9	CASSPREQEQYF	TGTGCCAGCAGCCCTCGTGAGCAAGAGCAGTACTTC
few	TRBJ2-7	-	TRBV12-3/TRBV12-4	CASSFSGTVLKRVTIPYEQYF	TGTGCCAGCAGTTTCTCCGGGACGGTCTTAAAAAGGGTCACAATTCCCTACGAGCAGTACTTC
few	TRBJ2-1	-	TRBV3-1	CASSQDQRVQFF	TGTGCCAGCAGCCAAGATCAGCGGGTGCAGTTCTTC
-	TRBJ2-5	-	TRBV20-1	CSARDLRVTETQYF	TGCAGTGCTAGAGATCTCAGGGTAACAGAGACCCAGTACTTC
-	TRBJ2-5	-	TRBV29-1	CSVSRAGDHQETQYF	TGCAGCGTATCCAGGGCAGGGGACCACCAAGAGACCCAGTACTTC
few	TRBJ2-3	TRBD1	TRBV24-1	CATSDRTGSDTQYF	TGTGCCACCAGTGATCGGACAGGGTCAGATACGCAGTATTTT
-	TRBJ2-3	-	TRBV5-5	CASLPRGDSTDTQYF	TGTGCCAGCCTCCCGAGGGGAGACAGCACAGATACGCAGTATTTT
-	TRBJ2-7	-	TRBV7-9	CVSSTYPGTVSSYEQYF	TGTGTCAGCAGCACCTACCCCGGGACCGTAAGCTCCTACGAGCAGTACTTC
-	TRBJ2-5	TRBD2	TRBV4-1	CASSPGTSGGKTQYF	TGCGCCAGCAGCCCCGGGACTAGCGGGGGGAAGACCCAGTACTTC
-	TRBJ2-7	-	TRBV29-1	CSVEGSTYEQYF	TGCAGCGTTGAGGGCAGTACCTACGAGCAGTACTTC